This T cell receptor (beta chain) was identified in a study of blood T cell repertoires in COVID-19. Study details: There were acute and convalescent COVID-19 samples, and they came from the United States, Italy and Spain. Sources were T cells, B-cell-depleted T cells, or PBMCs; the material itself was cDNA or gDNA.

Authors' methods: Amplification of reference gene primers provided the estimated nucleated cell counts. Some clones are missing from TCRdb's copy, which holds only in-frame ones; the method was immunoSEQ multiplex PCR. Clone size and the V and J calls come from that table; the DNA yielded D and trimming. The sample comprises 250,000 to 400,000 clones, roughly 90% of which are singletons, and less than 3% rests with the top ten. Patients at the Seattle site were enrolled during active infection and followed longitudinally. Trimming cost V 6 bases and J 0 bases, with 11 bases left between them. CDR1 MNHEY and CDR2 SMNVEV come from the germline V gene (reference sequence). The CDR3 covers 14 residues.

The source of this sequence is a woman in her twenties or thirties with COVID-19, enrolled during active disease. V and J are TRBV27 and TRBJ1-1; D is unclear. Sequenced: peripheral blood. The CDR3: CASRANTVNTEAFF. The DNA of the CDR3 is TGTGCCAGCAGGGCTAACACAGTGAACACTGAAGCTTTCTTT.